This is a list of T cell receptor beta chains from one sample in a study of cytomegalovirus exposure and HLA in healthy donors. TCRdb keeps only in-frame clones here, not all; method: immunoSEQ multiplex PCR. The sample contains over 200,000 clones, 60% to 80% of which appear only once. The sample comprised PBMCs. The receptors originated from a male donor in good health and CMV-seronegative. Both conserved end residues are trimmed from each CDR3.

V gene	J gene	CDR3 protein
TRBV19	TRBJ2-5	ASSRRGREETQY
TRBV20-1	TRBJ1-2	SASSYGYT
TRBV18	TRBJ2-3	ASSPPDRYTDTQY
TRBV18	TRBJ2-7	ASSPNPARVNYEQY
TRBV30	TRBJ1-5	AWSVWGPLNQPQH
TRBV5-6	TRBJ1-2	ASSSDRLNYGYT
TRBV6-5	TRBJ2-5	ASSYPGGGETQY
TRBV6-1	TRBJ2-7	ASSFDRGYEQY
TRBV15	TRBJ2-1	ATSRFRGASSYNEQF
TRBV7-6	TRBJ1-6	ASSLGAGKESPLH
TRBV5-4	TRBJ2-7	ASRSGGSYEQY
TRBV7-2	TRBJ2-7	ASSPVAGRPHEQY
TRBV5-1	TRBJ2-1	ASSSTLSSYNEQF
TRBV27	TRBJ2-6	ASGESGANVLT
TRBV7-9	TRBJ1-3	ASSHVPNTIY
TRBV29-1	TRBJ2-7	SVEDQTTYEQY
TRBV21-1	TRBJ2-5	ASSPGEVADQETQY
TRBV5-1	TRBJ2-3	ASSLGGGRASADTQY
TRBV23-1	TRBJ1-4	ASHILGNEKLF
TRBV11-2	TRBJ2-3	ASSPTGSADTQY
TRBV7-3	TRBJ2-1	ASSRTGYNEQF
TRBV9	TRBJ1-2	ASSVATDRVGYGYT
TRBV30	TRBJ2-1	AWTKLAGPRENERF
TRBV2	TRBJ1-1	ASSPDRGWTEAF
TRBV7-9	TRBJ2-2	ASRHTGTGYTGELF
TRBV9	TRBJ1-5	ASSVGPNQPQH
TRBV5-4	TRBJ2-2	ASSPGTSGYTGELF
TRBV7-8	TRBJ2-2	ASSLAPTSGNPSGELF
TRBV19	TRBJ1-1	ASSRGTGRSEAF
TRBV7-3	TRBJ2-5	ASSLEGTSGPGETQY
TRBV6-8	TRBJ2-1	ASRRHTSGRDYNEQF
TRBV6-5	TRBJ1-1	ASSPGANTEAF
TRBV5-1	.	ASSLVRTGTSYEQY
TRBV5-1	TRBJ1-1	ASSLGQTNTEAF
TRBV5-1	TRBJ2-7	ASSPGTGTYEQY
TRBV4-2	TRBJ2-3	ASSQETMAAGIGTDTQY
TRBV29-1	TRBJ1-2	SGTTGGAGYT
TRBV7-6	TRBJ2-5	ASSLGRTGGGQETQY
TRBV10-3	TRBJ1-4	AIRRGDEKLF
TRBV27	TRBJ2-7	ASSFGTSGSEQY
TRBV9	TRBJ2-3	ASSVAGQGPPSTDTQY
TRBV5-1	TRBJ1-1	ASSDRDRGITEAF
TRBV11-2	TRBJ2-2	ASSLVQNGQGANTGELF
TRBV7-2	TRBJ2-7	ASSLASGRHTGEQY